The sequence of this TCR beta chain was determined in a study of T cell changes during pregnancy in multiple sclerosis. V dropped 0 bases and J dropped 0; count of bases not matched to a gene: 7. The CDR3 loop spans 18 amino acids. Germline values: CDR1 LGHNA, CDR2 YNFKEQ. Produced via immunoSEQ multiplex PCR; TCRdb's table is partial and in-frame only. The sample has under 130,000 clones, 80% to 95% seen once. The source is a female donor with multiple sclerosis, enrolled in a pregnancy study. The chain has TRBV4-2 and TRBJ2-7; 11 bases map to TRBD1. The source material was peripheral blood, sampled after pregnancy. CDR3 DNA sequence: TGTGCCAGCAGCCAAGATCCTCCAGGGACAGGGGGCTCCTACGAGCAGTACTTC. The encoded protein is CASSQDPPGTGGSYEQYF.